Sequencing of this T cell receptor (beta chain) was carried out in a study of T cell responses to AZD1222 COVID-19 vaccine. Study-level information: Pooled together were second doses at about 4 or about 12 weeks. Overall study results and limits: Variant regions that are unmutated are reportedly the target of nearly half of spike-specific TCRs. Donor demographics were predominantly white British with a female majority; clonal diversity may be underestimated.

Of note for this clone: Its antigen is unknown.

Assay: immunoSEQ multiplex PCR; the TCRdb copy retains only in-frame clones and omits some. The repertoire holds roughly 180,000 clones, with roughly 93% as singletons. CDR1 and CDR2 from the germline V gene are MDHEN and SYDVKM. The CDR3 covers 12 residues. The ends were cut back, 5 bases at V and 3 bases at J, with 7 bases in the middle. This specimen was peripheral blood, taken on day 0 of AZD1222 vaccination. The receptor was isolated from an adult in good health. This rearrangement joins TRBV28 to TRBJ1-2; D remains ambiguous. Here the CDR3 reads CASSRWDYGYTF. The CDR3 nucleotides are TGTGCCAGCAGTCGGTGGGACTATGGCTACACCTTC.